Listed below are T cell receptor beta chains from one sample, sequenced in a study of T-cell reconstitution after alpha-beta-depleted transplantation in children. TCRdb re-analysed the PCR reads in MiXCR, keeping a single row per CDR3 protein. Of some 640,000 distinct CDR3 sequences listed, 15% to 20% are singletons. Sequencing was performed on PBMCs from the stem cell graft donor, taken from the stem cell graft. The receptors stem from a human donor who donated a stem cell graft to a child with acute myeloid leukemia. Each CDR3 is given with its conserved first and last residue. D genes are given only for firm matches. A row's size may be missing; if present it is once, few, many or a size class.

>NA|TRBV20-1|many|TRBJ2-7
TGCAGTGCTAGAGCTGGGTCGCTGTGGAGGGACACCGACTCCTACGAGCAGTACTTC
CSARAGSLWRDTDSYEQYF
>TRBD1|TRBV10-3|many|TRBJ1-5
TGTGCCACACGGACAGGTGGGTGGAATCAGCCCCAGCATTTT
CATRTGGWNQPQHF
>NA|TRBV5-5|few|TRBJ1-3
TGTGCCAGCAGCTTCGGCCTTCCTTCCTCTGGAAACACCATATATTTT
CASSFGLPSSGNTIYF
>NA|TRBV6-2/TRBV6-3|NA|TRBJ2-3
TGTGCCAGCAGGAGGGCGGTTAGCACAGATACGCAGTATTTT
CASRRAVSTDTQYF
>NA|TRBV4-2|NA|TRBJ2-2
TGTGCCAGCAGCCAAGATGGAAACAGGGAAGCCGGGGAGCTGTTTTTT
CASSQDGNREAGELFF
>NA|TRBV28|few|TRBJ2-3
TGTGCCAGCAGTCCCCGGGCAGGGTATGAAGATACGCAGTATTTT
CASSPRAGYEDTQYF
>NA|TRBV5-1|many|TRBJ1-1
TGCGCCAGCAGCTTGGGACAGGAGGTCGCTGAAGCTTTCTTT
CASSLGQEVAEAFF
>NA|TRBV10-3|many|TRBJ1-1
TGTGCCATCAGTGAGTCAGGCTGGGAACAGGGCACTGAAGCTTTCTTT
CAISESGWEQGTEAFF
>TRBD1|TRBV20-1|few|TRBJ2-2
TGCTGTGCTAGAGCCTTCGGGACAGGGGACGAGGCCGGGGAGCTGTTTTTT
CCARAFGTGDEAGELFF
>NA|TRBV20-1|many|TRBJ2-5
TGCAGTGCTAGAGAAGACTCCCGGCGGACCCAGTACTTC
CSAREDSRRTQYF
>NA|TRBV7-2|NA|TRBJ1-1
TGTGCCAGCAGCTCATGGGGGACTCAAGCTTTCTTT
CASSSWGTQAFF
>NA|TRBV5-1|NA|TRBJ1-3
TGCGCCAGCAGCTTTTCCTCTGGAAACACCATATATTTT
CASSFSSGNTIYF
>NA|TRBV7-2|few|TRBJ1-4
TGTGCCAGCAGCTTTTCACCGACAACTAATGAAAAACTGTTTTTT
CASSFSPTTNEKLFF
>TRBD1|TRBV7-2|few|TRBJ1-2
TGTGCCAGCAGCTCCCGGACAGGGGGCATCTATGGCTACACCTTC
CASSSRTGGIYGYTF
>NA|TRBV10-2|few|TRBJ1-2
TGCGCCAGCACCCTGAGTGGCCAGCTATATGGCTACACCTTC
CASTLSGQLYGYTF
>TRBD1|TRBV4-2|few|TRBJ2-2
TGTGCCAGCAGCCCATTCCCCAGGGGGTACGACGGGGAGCTGTTTTTT
CASSPFPRGYDGELFF
>NA|TRBV21-1|NA|TRBJ1-1
TGTGCCACCCCAATCCGGAACGACAGGGGCACTGAAGCTTTCTTT
CATPIRNDRGTEAFF
>TRBD1|TRBV29-1|many|TRBJ2-1
TGCAGCGTTTTTCACAGGGGTGAGCAGTTCTTC
CSVFHRGEQFF
>NA|TRBV7-2|few|TRBJ1-4
TGTGCCAGCAGCTTAATGTCCTATGCAACTAATGAAAAACTGTTTTTT
CASSLMSYATNEKLFF
>NA|TRBV6-4|many|TRBJ2-1
TGTGCCAGCAGCGTGACCAACGTAGGTCGGAATGAGCAGTTCTTC
CASSVTNVGRNEQFF
>NA|TRBV20-1|few|TRBJ2-2
TGCAGTGCGCTTTACAGGGCTCCGAACACCGGGGAGCTGTTTTTT
CSALYRAPNTGELFF
>NA|TRBV11-2|many|TRBJ1-6
TGTGCCAGCAGCTTAGAACAGTTCAATTCACCCCTCCACTTT
CASSLEQFNSPLHF
>NA|TRBV29-1|many|TRBJ2-2
TGCAGCGCAAGGACGGTCGCGAACACCGGGGAGCTGTTTTTT
CSARTVANTGELFF
>NA|TRBV4-1|NA|TRBJ1-2
TGCGCCAGCAGCCAAGGGTCTGTAGCTAACTATGGCTACACCTTC
CASSQGSVANYGYTF
>NA|TRBV20-1|many|TRBJ2-3
TGCAGTGCTAGATCTTCTGGAGATACGCAGTATTTT
CSARSSGDTQYF
>NA|TRBV29-1|NA|TRBJ1-1
TGCAGCGTTGACCCGTGGACCTTTTCTCCCGATTTTAACACTGAAGCTTTCTTT
CSVDPWTFSPDFNTEAFF
>TRBD1|TRBV7-2|few|TRBJ2-1
TGTGCCAGCAGCTCGGACACCGGCGGGACAGGGCACAATGAGCAGTTCTTC
CASSSDTGGTGHNEQFF
>NA|TRBV11-2|NA|TRBJ1-1
TGTGCCAGCTTTGTGACCGGGACGGGGAACACTGAAGCTTTCTTT
CASFVTGTGNTEAFF
>NA|TRBV7-9|NA|TRBJ1-1
TGTGCCAGCAGAGCCGGACGGGACACTGAAGCTTTCTTT
CASRAGRDTEAFF
>NA|TRBV20-1|many|TRBJ2-4
TGCAGTGCTAGGTTACGTCAAAACATTCAGTACTTC
CSARLRQNIQYF
>NA|TRBV29-1|NA|TRBJ2-7
TGCAGCGTTGGGGGCATCTTAGCGGTCGAGCAGTACTTC
CSVGGILAVEQYF
>NA|TRBV5-6|many|TRBJ1-2
TGTGCCAGCAGCCTCCCGTTATCCAACTATGGCTACACCTTC
CASSLPLSNYGYTF
>TRBD1|TRBV6-5|many|TRBJ1-2
TGTGCCAGCAGTTACGGACAGGGGGGGGGCTACACCTTC
CASSYGQGGGYTF
>NA|TRBV5-1|few|TRBJ1-5
TGCGCCAGCAGTGAGGGGGGGGAAGCCAATCAGCCCCAGCATTTT
CASSEGGEANQPQHF
>TRBD1|TRBV11-1|few|TRBJ2-2
TGTGCCAGCAGCTTAGCCGGAATGACAGGGATGGTCACCGGGGAGCTGTTTTTT
CASSLAGMTGMVTGELFF
>TRBD1|TRBV25-1|few|TRBJ2-7
TGTGCCAGCAGTGATAGAGGGGGCAAGATTTTCGACGAGCAGTACTTC
CASSDRGGKIFDEQYF
>NA|TRBV18|few|TRBJ2-3
TGTGCCAGCTCACCCTGGGACACCTCTAGCACAGATACGCAGTATTTT
CASSPWDTSSTDTQYF
>TRBD2|TRBV5-6|NA|TRBJ2-3
TGTGCCAGCAGTGTTAGCGGGGGACTCGCAGATACGCAGTATTTT
CASSVSGGLADTQYF
>NA|TRBV25-1|many|TRBJ2-2
TGTGCCAGCAGTCAACGCAGGGTAACCACCGGGGAGCTGTTTTTT
CASSQRRVTTGELFF
>NA|TRBV27|many|TRBJ1-4
TGTGCCAGCAGGGGGGAAAAACTGTTTTTT
CASRGEKLFF
>TRBD2|TRBV4-3|many|TRBJ2-1
TGCGCCAGCAGCCAAGAGGCTAGCGGGGGCCCGAGCTCCTACAATGAGCAGTTCTTC
CASSQEASGGPSSYNEQFF
>NA|TRBV6-5|NA|TRBJ1-2
TGTGCCAGCAGTTACTGGGGGTACTATGGCTACACCTTC
CASSYWGYYGYTF
>TRBD2|TRBV7-2|few|TRBJ2-5
TGTGCCAGCAGCAAATTGGGTCTAGCGGGGGGAGAGACCCAGTACTTC
CASSKLGLAGGETQYF
>NA|TRBV12-3/TRBV12-4|many|TRBJ2-6
TGTGCCAGCAGTTTATGGGGGGCTGGGGCCAACGTCCTGACTTTC
CASSLWGAGANVLTF
>NA|TRBV2|few|TRBJ1-1
TGTGCCAGCAGGGAAGGGGCCGGGAACACTGAAGCTTTCTTT
CASREGAGNTEAFF
>NA|TRBV7-8|NA|TRBJ1-5
TGTGCCAGCAGCTCGACCGGACATAGCAATCAGCCCCAGCATTTT
CASSSTGHSNQPQHF
>NA|TRBV7-9|NA|TRBJ1-1
TGTGCCAGCAGGGTTTCGGGGGCGGTGGAAGCTTTCTTT
CASRVSGAVEAFF